This T cell receptor (beta chain) comes out of a study of T-cell reconstitution after alpha-beta-depleted transplantation in children. Unique molecular identifiers were incorporated into the prepared TCRbeta library. Via MiXCR, TCRdb re-called the PCR reads, giving one row per CDR3 protein. The sample contains 300,000 to 400,000 distinct CDR3 sequences, around 20% of which appear only once. There are a few counts of this clonotype. The V segment lost 4 bases and the J segment 2 bases; nucleotides outside the gene matches: 4. The CDR3 sequence is 14 residues long. Germline-derived CDR1 and CDR2 are ENHRY and SYGVKD.

Source: PBMCs, mostly from graft donor cells, taken 180 days after TCRalphabeta/CD19-depleted stem cell transplant. The TCR was taken from a male patient younger than 18 who had a stem cell transplant for acute lymphoblastic leukemia, so the T cells may come from the graft donor. The chain combines TRBV10-3 with TRBJ2-7, with 8 bases identical to TRBD2. CDR3 in DNA: TGTGCCATCAGTGGGACTAGCCCCACCTACGAGCAGTACTTC. It codes for CAISGTSPTYEQYF.